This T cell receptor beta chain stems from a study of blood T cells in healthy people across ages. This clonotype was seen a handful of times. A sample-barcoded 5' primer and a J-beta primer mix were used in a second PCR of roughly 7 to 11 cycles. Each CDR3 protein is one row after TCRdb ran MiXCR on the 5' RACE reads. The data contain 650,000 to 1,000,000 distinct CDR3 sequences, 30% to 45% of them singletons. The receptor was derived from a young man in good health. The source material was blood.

As DNA, the CDR3 is TGCAGTGCTAGTATAGCAGGGATTAGCTCCTACAATGAGCAGTTCTTC. This codes for CSASIAGISSYNEQFF. The chain uses TRBV20-1 and TRBJ2-1; perhaps TRBD1 as D (5 bases). The CDR3 runs 16 residues. V shed 3 bases and J shed 0 bases, with 15 bases lying between them. From germline, CDR1 is DFQATT and CDR2 SNEGSKA (reference sequence).